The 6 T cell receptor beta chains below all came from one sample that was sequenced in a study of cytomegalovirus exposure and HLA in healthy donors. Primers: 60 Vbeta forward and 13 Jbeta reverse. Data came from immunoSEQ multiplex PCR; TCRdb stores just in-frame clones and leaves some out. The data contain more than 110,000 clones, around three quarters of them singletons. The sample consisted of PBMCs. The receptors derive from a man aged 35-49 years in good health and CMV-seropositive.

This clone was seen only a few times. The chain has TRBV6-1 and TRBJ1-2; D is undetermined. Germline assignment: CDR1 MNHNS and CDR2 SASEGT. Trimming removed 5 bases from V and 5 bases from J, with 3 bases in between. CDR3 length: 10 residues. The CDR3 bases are TGTGCCAGCAGTTCATATGGCTACACCTTC. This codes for CASSSYGYTF.

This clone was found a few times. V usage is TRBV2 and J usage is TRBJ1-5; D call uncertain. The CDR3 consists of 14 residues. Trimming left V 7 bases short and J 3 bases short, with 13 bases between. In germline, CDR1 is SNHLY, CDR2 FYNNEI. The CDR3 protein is CASMAAVNNQPQHF. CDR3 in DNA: TGTGCCAGCATGGCGGCAGTTAACAATCAGCCCCAGCATTTT. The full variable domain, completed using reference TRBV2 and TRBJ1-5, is EPEVTQTPSHQVTQMGQEVILRCVPISNHLYFYWYRQILGQKVEFLVSFYNNEISEKSEIFDDQFSVERPDGSNFTLKIRSTKLEDSAMYFCASMAAVNNQPQHFGDGTRLSIL.

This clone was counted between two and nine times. CDR3 DNA: TGTGCCAGCAGTTACGGGACAGGGATCTCCTACGAGCAGTACTTC. Amino acid sequence: CASSYGTGISYEQYF. J is TRBJ2-7 and V is TRBV6-5; TRBD1 agrees at 9 bases. The germline V gene encodes CDR1 MNHEY and CDR2 SVGAGI. This CDR3 spans 15 amino acids. With V trimmed by 2 bases and J by 0 bases, 2 bases remained unmatched.

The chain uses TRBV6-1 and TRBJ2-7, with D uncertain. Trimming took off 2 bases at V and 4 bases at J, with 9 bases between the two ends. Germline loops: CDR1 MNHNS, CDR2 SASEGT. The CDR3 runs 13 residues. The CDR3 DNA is TGTGCCAGCAGTGAACGACTTGTTTACGAGCAGTACTTC. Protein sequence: CASSERLVYEQYF.

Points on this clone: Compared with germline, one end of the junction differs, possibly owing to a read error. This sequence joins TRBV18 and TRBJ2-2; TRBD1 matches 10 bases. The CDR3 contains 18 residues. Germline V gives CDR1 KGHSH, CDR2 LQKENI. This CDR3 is CASSPLFRDRGSAGGLFF. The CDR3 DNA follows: TGTGCCAGCTCACCACTGTTCCGGGACAGGGGCAGCGCCGGGGGGCTGTTTTTT.

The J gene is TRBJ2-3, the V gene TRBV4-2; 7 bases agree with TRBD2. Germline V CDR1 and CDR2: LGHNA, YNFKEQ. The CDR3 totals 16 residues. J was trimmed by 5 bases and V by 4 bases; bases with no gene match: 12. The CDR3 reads CASSLLWEGQGDTQYF. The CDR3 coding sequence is TGTGCCAGCAGCCTCCTATGGGAGGGCCAGGGAGATACGCAGTATTTT.